The 2 T cell receptor beta chains below all came from one sample that was sequenced in a study of beta chain features in type 1 diabetes. Expressed TCRB transcripts were sequenced because the isolated RNA had all been reverse transcribed beforehand. Assay used: immunoSEQ multiplex PCR; TCRdb lists only in-frame clones, some missing. Of 620,000 or so clones in the sample, about 16% were seen once. The specimen was naive CD4+ T cells from blood. The origin of the receptors is a man aged 18 to 30 in good health.

The chain employs TRBV4-1 and TRBJ1-1; D possibly corresponds to TRBD1 (5 bases). CDR1 is MGHRA, CDR2 YSYEKL, per germline. Deletions cut 1 base from V and 7 bases from J, with 22 bases between. There are 17 residues in the CDR3. CDR3 sequence (DNA): TGCGCCAGCAGCCAAGGTAGGGCGCGGGGACTGCCTAGTGAAGCTTTCTTT. Translating it yields CASSQGRARGLPSEAFF.

The chain has TRBV14 and TRBJ1-2, with 7 bases fitting TRBD1. V was clipped by 0 bases and J by 0 bases; unmatched bases: 7. The CDR3 has 17 residues. Germline CDR1 is SGHDN and CDR2 is FVKESK. CDR3 protein: CASSQDRGIRANYGYTF. The CDR3 region has the DNA TGTGCCAGCAGCCAAGACAGGGGGATCCGAGCTAACTATGGCTACACCTTC.